The source of this T cell receptor beta chain is a study of CD8+CD57+ T cells in acquired aplastic anemia. This clonotype has only a few counts. In patients chosen for sequencing, flow cytometry had shown CD8+CD57+ cell expansion. Genomic DNA templated the TCR beta VDJ and CDR3 profiling. TCRdb ran MiXCR on the reads and lists one entry per CDR3 protein. The sample shows around 200,000 distinct CDR3 sequences, 40% to 50% of them seen only once. Germline-derived CDR1 and CDR2 are LNHNV and YYDKDF (reference sequence). Trimming took 1 base from V and 5 from J; bases not matched to a gene: 8. The CDR3 is 16 residues long.

The receptor comes from a human donor with aplastic anemia. Sequencing was performed on sorted CD4+, CD8+, or CD8+CD57+ T cells (not recorded which) from PBMCs. The chain links TRBV15 to TRBJ1-1; TRBD1 agrees at 9 bases. The CDR3 DNA is TGTGCCACCAGCAGAGCTTCCGGGACAGGGAAGACTGAAGCTTTCTTT. Its translation is CATSRASGTGKTEAFF.